The rows below give T cell receptor beta chains drawn from one sample of a study of blood T cell dynamics during melanoma immunotherapy. Sequencing used immunoSEQ multiplex PCR; TCRdb keeps in-frame clones, though not all of them. Of 9,000 to 13,000 clones listed, 88% are singletons. Sample: blood, taken from a patient treated with checkpoint blockade. The receptors derive from a human donor with melanoma. The CDR3 runs from the conserved cysteine through the conserved F or W. A D gene is named only where the DNA matches it firmly. For some rows the clone size is stated as once, few or many, or as a class when expanded; others skip it.

j_call clone_size v_call d_call cdr3_length cdr3_nt cdr3_aa
TRBJ2-6 . TRBV4-1 . 15 TGCGCCAGCAGCCAGGCGTTCTCTGGGGCCAACGTCCTGACTTTC CASSQAFSGANVLTF
TRBJ2-1 . TRBV6-1 . 15 TGTGCCAGTCGCAGGTCGGGGCTAGCAGGCAATGAGCAGTTCTTC CASRRSGLAGNEQFF
TRBJ1-2 . TRBV2 TRBD1 14 TGTGCCAGCAGCTCGGGACAGGGGGTGTATGGCTACACCTTC CASSSGQGVYGYTF
TRBJ1-1 . TRBV4-1 . 15 TGCGCCAGCAGCCGAGAGGGGTACGACGATACTGAAGCTTTCTTT CASSREGYDDTEAFF
TRBJ2-1 . TRBV7-2 TRBD2 17 TGTGCCAGCAGTCCGGTTGGAACGGGGGGATGGTACAATGAGCAGTTCTTC CASSPVGTGGWYNEQFF
TRBJ2-3 . TRBV5-1 . 15 TGCGCCAGCAGCTCCCGCGGGGCTAGCACAGATACGCAGTATTTT CASSSRGASTDTQYF
TRBJ1-5 once TRBV2 . 15 TGTGCCAGCATGGGCCGGCTAACATCCCATCAGCCCCAGCATTTT CASMGRLTSHQPQHF
TRBJ2-2 . TRBV7-8 . 17 TGTGCCAGCAGCCCAAAACCATACAGGGTTGGGACCGGGGAGCTGTTTTTT CASSPKPYRVGTGELFF
TRBJ2-3 . TRBV19 TRBD2 15 TGTGCCAGTAGTCCTCGGCGGGGGGGCCGTGATACGCAGTATTTT CASSPRRGGRDTQYF
TRBJ1-2 few TRBV29-1 TRBD1 13 TGCAGCGTGAGGACAGGGGGCGGCTATGGCTACACCTTC CSVRTGGGYGYTF
TRBJ2-7 . TRBV7-9 . 13 TGTGCCAGCAGCTCCGGTAGGGTCTACGAGCAGTACTTC CASSSGRVYEQYF
TRBJ2-1 . TRBV7-9 . 15 TGTGCCAGCAGCTCAGCAGGCCACTTATACAATGAGCAGTTCTTC CASSSAGHLYNEQFF
TRBJ2-7 . TRBV7-6 . 17 TGTGCCAGCAGCTTAGTCCCGACAGGGACTATCTCCTACGAGCAGTACTTC CASSLVPTGTISYEQYF
TRBJ2-3 . TRBV7-6 TRBD2 17 TGTGCCAGCAGCCCGGGACTAGCGGGAATGGGCACAGATACGCAGTATTTT CASSPGLAGMGTDTQYF
TRBJ2-3 . TRBV6-1 . 16 TGTGCCAGCAGTGAAGGACAGAGGACCCGACCAGATACGCAGTATTTT CASSEGQRTRPDTQYF
TRBJ1-5 once TRBV19 . 14 TGTGCCAGTAGTGTGGGTGGGAGCAATCAGCCCCAGCATTTT CASSVGGSNQPQHF
TRBJ1-5 . TRBV7-9 . 16 TGTGCCAGCAGCTTCGGAATGGGCGGATTTAATCAGCCCCAGCATTTT CASSFGMGGFNQPQHF
TRBJ1-1 . TRBV27 . 12 TGTGCCAGCAGTTTATCACAGGGTAGGGCTTTCTTT CASSLSQGRAFF
TRBJ2-2 . TRBV5-1 . 15 TGCGCCAGCAGCTTGGAGGAGGGTGGACCCGGGGAGCTGTTTTTT CASSLEEGGPGELFF
TRBJ1-4 once TRBV5-5 TRBD1 17 TGTGCCAGCAGCTCGGGACAGGGGGAATCAACTAATGAAAAACTGTTTTTT CASSSGQGESTNEKLFF
TRBJ1-5 . TRBV10-2 . 14 TGCGCCAGCAGAAGTGACAGCCGCAATCAGCCCCAGCATTTT CASRSDSRNQPQHF
TRBJ2-1 . TRBV5-1 TRBD2 16 TGCGCCAGCAGCTTGTCCGGGACTAGCCTTTACAATGAGCAGTTCTTC CASSLSGTSLYNEQFF
TRBJ2-4 . TRBV19 . 16 TGTGCCAGTCTCCCCGGCCTTCCCCATGCCAAAAACATTCAGTACTTC CASLPGLPHAKNIQYF
TRBJ2-5 . TRBV10-3 . 14 TGTGCCATCAGTGAGTCCGGTTACCAAGAGACCCAGTACTTC CAISESGYQETQYF